This T cell receptor (beta chain) originates from a study of T-cell reconstitution after alpha-beta-depleted transplantation in children. Overall study findings and caveats: In some patients, recipient T cells and intrathymic progenitors surviving conditioning explained high day-60 diversity. The main origin of T-cell counts and diversity one year after transplant was newly produced T cells. Where alpha-beta T cells came from about two months after transplant was reportedly several hundred expanded graft clones.

Germline V gene sequence: CDR1 LNHNV, CDR2 YYDKDF (reference sequence). Deletions cut 0 bases from V and 6 bases from J, with 13 bases between. The CDR3 contains 15 residues. The TCRbeta library was prepared with unique molecular identifiers. In TCRdb, the PCR reads were re-called with MiXCR into one record per CDR3 protein. Of 330,000 or so distinct CDR3 sequences listed, over 9% were seen once; the top ten hold less than 9%. As for this clonotype: Its target is unknown.

The chain combines TRBV15 with TRBJ2-3; D not resolved. This TCR was sampled from a boy less than two years old with acute myeloid leukemia, due to receive a stem cell transplant. The sample here was PBMCs, taken before TCRalphabeta/CD19-depleted stem cell transplant. CDR3 DNA: TGTGCCACCAGCAGAGATGGGCTAGGATGGGATACGCAGTATTTT. Encoded protein: CATSRDGLGWDTQYF. The full variable domain, rest sourced from reference TRBV15 and TRBJ2-3, is DAMVIQNPRYQVTQFGKPVTLSCSQTLNHNVMYWYQQKSSQAPKLLFHYYDKDFNNEADTPDNFQSRRPNTSFCFLDIRSPGLGDTAMYLCATSRDGLGWDTQYFGPGTRLTVL.